The rows below give T cell receptor beta chains drawn from one sample of a study of blood T cell repertoires in COVID-19. The assay was immunoSEQ multiplex PCR, and TCRdb's table has in-frame clones only and misses some. The sample has 350,000 to 550,000 clones, more than 80% seen once. The specimen was PBMCs or T cells enriched from blood (not recorded which). The source is a man aged 25 to 40 who had recovered from COVID-19. CDR3s include the opening cysteine and the closing phenylalanine or tryptophan. A D gene is named only where the DNA matches it firmly. Expanded clones get a size class; other rows say once, few or many, or leave the size out.

d_gene	len	abundance	v_gene	j_gene	CDR3nt	CDR3aa
TRBD2	14	-	TRBV5-1	TRBJ2-3	TGCGCCAGCAGCTCGGGACTAGCCGCAGATACGCAGTATTTT	CASSSGLAADTQYF
-	15	-	TRBV28	TRBJ1-6	TGTGCCAGCAAGGGGGACGGGACTAATAATTCACCCCTCCACTTT	CASKGDGTNNSPLHF
-	14	-	TRBV7-2	TRBJ1-2	TGTGCCAGCAGCTTCCGACAGGTTTATTATGGCTACACCTTC	CASSFRQVYYGYTF
-	12	once	TRBV28	TRBJ1-2	TGTGCCAGCAGTTTACGGTTCTATGGCTACACCTTC	CASSLRFYGYTF
-	14	-	TRBV7-9	TRBJ1-1	TGTGCCAGCAGCTTACTAACCGGAGACACTGAAGCTTTCTTT	CASSLLTGDTEAFF
TRBD1	15	-	TRBV3-1/TRBV3-2	TRBJ1-6	TGTGCCAGCAGCCAGCAGGGACAGAGGAATTCACCCCTCCACTTT	CASSQQGQRNSPLHF
TRBD1	13	-	TRBV12-3/TRBV12-4	TRBJ1-2	TGTGCCACTGACAGGGCGAACGGCTATGGCTACACCTTC	CATDRANGYGYTF
-	16	-	TRBV28	TRBJ2-1	TGTGCCAGCAGTGGGAGGGGGGGCGGAACCTACAATGAGCAGTTCTTC	CASSGRGGGTYNEQFF
TRBD2	12	once	TRBV24-1	TRBJ2-7	TGTGCCACCATCGGGGGGGACTACGAGCAGTACTTC	CATIGGDYEQYF
TRBD2	15	few	TRBV12-5	TRBJ2-1	TGTGCTAGTGGTAGGCGGGAGAGCTCCTACAATGAGCAGTTCTTC	CASGRRESSYNEQFF
TRBD2	18	-	TRBV19	TRBJ2-3	TGTGCCAGTAGTATAGACCATCAAGCGGGAGGTGGTGGAGATACGCAGTATTTT	CASSIDHQAGGGGDTQYF
TRBD1	14	-	TRBV12-5	TRBJ1-1	TGTGCTAGTCTCCACGGGACAGGGAACACTGAAGCTTTCTTT	CASLHGTGNTEAFF
-	13	-	TRBV28	TRBJ1-6	TGTGCCAGCAGACGGGACAACAATTCACCCCTCCACTTT	CASRRDNNSPLHF
TRBD1	14	-	TRBV28	TRBJ2-7	TGTGCCAGCAGTCAGACAGGGGACCACTACGAGCAGTACTTC	CASSQTGDHYEQYF
-	12	-	TRBV2	TRBJ2-1	TGTGCCAGCAGTACCTCCGGGACAGAGCAGTTCTTC	CASSTSGTEQFF
-	16	-	TRBV11-3	TRBJ2-3	TGTGCCAGCAGCCGTCTGGGTGGGAGTGGACCAGATACGCAGTATTTT	CASSRLGGSGPDTQYF
-	15	-	TRBV27	TRBJ1-6	TGTGCCAGCAGTTTTTCCGGGTCATATAATTCACCCCTCCACTTT	CASSFSGSYNSPLHF
-	13	-	TRBV19	TRBJ2-7	TGTGCCAGCCACGACAGGGGAGGGTACGAGCAGTACTTC	CASHDRGGYEQYF
TRBD1	15	few	TRBV28	TRBJ1-5	TGTGCCAGCAGCACACCAGGGGGCAGCAATCAGCCCCAGCATTTT	CASSTPGGSNQPQHF
-	15	-	TRBV7-9	TRBJ2-7	TGTGCCAGCAGCTTAGCGAGTCAGGGTATGGGGGAGCAGTACTTC	CASSLASQGMGEQYF
-	14	-	TRBV3-1/TRBV3-2	TRBJ2-3	TGTGCCAGCAGCCGCGGGGCCCCCTTTAGTACGCAGTATTTT	CASSRGAPFSTQYF
TRBD1	15	-	TRBV19	TRBJ1-1	TGTGCCAGCTCGGCTAGAGGAGCCAGGGGGACTGAAGCTTTCTTT	CASSARGARGTEAFF
-	13	-	TRBV5-1	TRBJ2-7	TGCGCCAGCAGCTTGAGGGCGGGCTACGAGCAGTACTTC	CASSLRAGYEQYF
TRBD2	16	-	TRBV6-1	TRBJ2-7	TGTGCCAGCAGTGTCTTAGCTAGCGGGAGTTCCTACGAGCAGTACTTC	CASSVLASGSSYEQYF
TRBD1	14	-	TRBV27	TRBJ2-7	TGTGCCAGCAGTTTAAGGGACAGGGGCTACGAGCAGTACTTC	CASSLRDRGYEQYF
TRBD2	14	few	TRBV5-1	TRBJ2-7	TGCGCCAGCAGCGTAGCGGGAGTCTCTTACGAGCAGTACTTC	CASSVAGVSYEQYF
TRBD1	14	-	TRBV29-1	TRBJ2-7	TGCAGCGTCTACCCCAGGGACAGGGTTCACGAGCAGTACTTC	CSVYPRDRVHEQYF
TRBD2	18	once	TRBV18	TRBJ2-2	TGTGCCAGCTCACCGGGACTAGCGGAGCGAAGAAACACCGGGGAGCTGTTTTTT	CASSPGLAERRNTGELFF
TRBD1	15	-	TRBV19	TRBJ1-5	TGTGCCAGTACTGAGACAGGGAGAAGAAATCAGCCCCAGCATTTT	CASTETGRRNQPQHF